This entry lists 6 T cell receptor beta chains sequenced from one sample in a study of T cell repertoires in cytomegalovirus infection. Which antigens these TCRs recognize remains unknown. TCRdb called the reads again in MiXCR, with one record for every CDR3 protein. The data contain around 900,000 distinct CDR3 sequences, 30% to 40% of them singletons. Sequenced here: cultured CD8+ T cells from PBMCs, sampled from culture after CMV antigen stimulation. Receptors were obtained from a human donor in good health (CMV status not recorded). Some clones in this sample may be carry-over from other donors' samples.

In this sample, this clonotype turned up a few times. The rearrangement links TRBV27 to TRBJ1-2; 7 positions match TRBD1. Germline lookup yields CDR1 MNHEY and CDR2 SMNVEV (reference sequence). CDR3 length: 13 amino acids. V gave up 8 bases and J gave up 4 bases; unmatched junction bases: 7. CDR3 DNA: TGTGCCAGCGGGGGGCGGGACAGCTATGGCTACACCTTC. Residues: CASGGRDSYGYTF.

This clonotype was seen a few times. V and J are TRBV27 and TRBJ1-2; D remains ambiguous. Germline values: CDR1 MNHEY, CDR2 SMNVEV (reference sequence). V was shortened by 7 bases and J by 1 base, with 10 bases between the two germline ends. This CDR3 comprises 13 residues. DNA for the CDR3: TGTGCCAGCAATGGTGGTCTTAACTATGGCTACACCTTC. It yields the protein CASNGGLNYGYTF.

The chain recombines TRBV29-1 with TRBJ2-2, with D possibly TRBD2 on 6 matching bases. V was pared by 0 bases and J by 5 bases, with 10 bases between. There are 14 residues in the CDR3. Germline loops: CDR1 SQVTM, CDR2 ANQGSEA. CDR3 in amino acids: CSVEDGGETGELFF. The CDR3 bases are TGCAGCGTTGAAGATGGCGGGGAGACCGGGGAGCTGTTTTTT.

The genes are TRBV5-4 and TRBJ2-3, with 9 bases identical to TRBD2. This CDR3 spans 16 amino acids. The V and J ends lost 2 bases and 2 bases, in that order; junction bases with no gene match: 6. Germline assignment: CDR1 SGHNT and CDR2 YYREEE (reference sequence). CDR3 loop: CASSLFAGGPTDTQYF. The DNA for the CDR3 is TGTGCCAGCAGCTTATTTGCGGGGGGGCCCACAGATACGCAGTATTTT.

The chain links TRBV28 to TRBJ2-5; 9 positions agree with TRBD1. The junction had 5 bases not matched to a gene; V was cut back by 4 bases and J by 2 bases. Germline V lookup: CDR1 MDHEN, CDR2 SYDVKM. This CDR3 region has 15 residues. CDR3 DNA sequence: TGTGCCAGCAGTTCTACCGACAGGGGGCAAGAGACCCAGTACTTC. It is translated as CASSSTDRGQETQYF.

Notes on this clonotype: The junction does not match germline at one end; this may be a read error. The chain has TRBV7-6 and TRBJ2-2; TRBD1 aligns across 10 bases. Germline V gene data show CDR1 as SGHVS and CDR2 as FNYEAQ. CDR3 size: 15 residues. The CDR3 protein is CVSSLEGQGTGELFF. CDR3 DNA: TGTGTCAGCAGCTTAGAGGGACAGGGGACCGGGGAGCTGTTTTTT.